The clone carrying this T cell receptor (beta chain) was seen just once. This entry comes from a study of blood T cell repertoires in COVID-19. Study context: The United States, Italy and Spain provided the acute and convalescent COVID-19 samples.

Original handling: Amplification of reference gene primers provided the estimated nucleated cell counts. The method was immunoSEQ multiplex PCR; TCRdb's version includes in-frame clones alone and lacks a portion of them. V and J calls and clone size are given by that table; D and trimming were obtained from the DNA. The sample yields 65,000 to 85,000 clones, around 90% seen once. Germline V CDR1 and CDR2: MNHNS, SASEGT. The CDR3 totals 12 residues. V was shortened by 0 bases and J by 8 bases, with 8 bases between the two germline ends. V is TRBV6-1 and J is TRBJ2-7; D gene uncertain. Sequencing used peripheral blood. This clonotype originated in a woman under 30 with acute or convalescent COVID-19. The CDR3 is CASSEAVGQQYF. CDR3 DNA: TGTGCCAGCAGTGAAGCGGTGGGCCAGCAGTACTTC.